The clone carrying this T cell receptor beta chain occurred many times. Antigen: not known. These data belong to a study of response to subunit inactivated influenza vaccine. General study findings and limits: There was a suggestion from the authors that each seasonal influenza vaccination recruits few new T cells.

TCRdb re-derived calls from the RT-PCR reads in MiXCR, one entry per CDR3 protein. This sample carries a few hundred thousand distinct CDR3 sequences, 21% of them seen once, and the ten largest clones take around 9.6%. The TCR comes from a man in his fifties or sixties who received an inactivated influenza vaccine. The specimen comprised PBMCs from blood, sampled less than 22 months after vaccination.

The CDR3 here is CASSQDRPYEQFF. Written as DNA, the CDR3 is TGCGCCAGCAGCCAAGATCGCCCTTATGAGCAGTTCTTC. This chain joins TRBV4-3 and TRBJ2-1; D gene unclear. The V end lost 0 bases, the J end lost 8 bases, and 8 bases lay between the germline ends. The length of the CDR3 is 13 residues. CDR1 and CDR2 from the germline V gene are LGHNA and YSLEER.